The clone carrying this T cell receptor (beta chain) was detected a few times. Antigen unknown. TCRdb passed the 5' RACE reads through MiXCR, listing each CDR3 protein once. The profile covers about 250,000 distinct CDR3 sequences, with over 15% appearing a single time and 23% taken by the ten largest. The data belong to a study of T-cell memory formation after mild COVID-19. General observations from the study: Mainly CM and EM harbored the contracting CD4+ clones; mainly EMRA harbored the CD8+ ones. Clones contracting across day 15 to 85 had a balanced CD4/CD8 profile; later expanding clones leaned CD4+.

The V segment lost 0 bases and the J segment 3 bases; nucleotides outside the gene matches: 6. The CDR3 length is 16 residues. Per germline, CDR1 LGHDT and CDR2 YNNKEL (reference sequence). The sample was PBMCs or a T cell subset sorted from them (not recorded which). This clonotype originated in a man younger than 30 who had mild COVID-19 (a few samples of this study predate the infection). Cell type and time point are not known. The V and J genes are TRBV3-1 and TRBJ2-3; 7 bases are a match to TRBD2. CDR3 amino acids: CASSQEGLAATDTQYF. DNA of the CDR3: TGTGCCAGCAGCCAAGAAGGCCTAGCGGCGACAGATACGCAGTATTTT.